The sequence of this T cell receptor beta chain was determined in a study of blood T cell repertoires in COVID-19. For the study at large: Material from acute and convalescent COVID-19 was sourced from the United States, Italy and Spain.

Authors' processing steps: Counts of nucleated cells, estimated from reference gene primer amplification, were obtained. Using immunoSEQ multiplex PCR, the repertoire was profiled, and TCRdb retains in-frame clones only, with some absent. The V and J calls and clone size come from that table; D and trimming were worked out from the DNA. The data hold roughly 200,000 clones, with 86% observed a single time. Individuals aged roughly 18 to 95 years were recruited from roughly 23 US areas. The CDR3 length is 15 residues. The trim removed 0 bases at V and 4 bases at J, leaving 3 bases unmatched. The V gene's germline CDR1 is SGHDN and CDR2 FVKESK.

V usage is TRBV14 and J usage is TRBJ1-1, with 9 bases fitting TRBD1. The origin of this receptor is a woman aged 40 to 50 with acute COVID-19. Sequencing was done on a sample of PBMCs or T cells enriched from blood (not recorded which). The CDR3 protein is CASSQEGQGTTEAFF. CDR3 nucleotide sequence: TGTGCCAGCAGCCAAGAGGGACAGGGCACCACTGAAGCTTTCTTT.